This is a list of T cell receptor beta chains from one sample in a study of blood T cell repertoires in COVID-19. Sequencing was performed with immunoSEQ multiplex PCR; in TCRdb, only in-frame clones are kept and a portion is missing. The table includes a few hundred thousand clones, 65% to 90% detected once. Sequenced sample: peripheral blood. These TCRs come from a woman in her 40s who had recovered from COVID-19. Each CDR3 is given with its conserved first and last residue. D genes are given only for firm matches. Expanded clones get a size class; other rows say once, few or many, or leave the size out.

d_call: .; clone_size: .; j_call: TRBJ1-1; v_call: TRBV3-1/TRBV3-2; cdr3_nt: TGTGCCAGCAGCCAAGATCAGGGGAACACTGAAGCTTTCTTT; cdr3_aa: CASSQDQGNTEAFF
d_call: TRBD1; clone_size: .; j_call: TRBJ1-3; v_call: TRBV3-1/TRBV3-2; cdr3_nt: TGTGCCAGCAGCCAATGGACAGGTACGAACACCATATATTTT; cdr3_aa: CASSQWTGTNTIYF
d_call: TRBD1; clone_size: .; j_call: TRBJ1-2; v_call: TRBV2; cdr3_nt: TGTGCCAGCAGACCAGTAACAGGGGTCGTTGGCTACACCTTC; cdr3_aa: CASRPVTGVVGYTF
d_call: .; clone_size: few; j_call: TRBJ2-1; v_call: TRBV5-1; cdr3_nt: TGCGCCAGCAGCCCAACCAACTCTCTAGCGGAGCAGTTCTTC; cdr3_aa: CASSPTNSLAEQFF
d_call: .; clone_size: .; j_call: TRBJ2-1; v_call: TRBV5-1; cdr3_nt: TGCGCCAGCAGCACCCTTACTTCGGGCTCCTACAATGAGCAGTTCTTC; cdr3_aa: CASSTLTSGSYNEQFF
d_call: TRBD2; clone_size: .; j_call: TRBJ2-5; v_call: TRBV10-2; cdr3_nt: TGCGCCAGCAGTCTAGCGGGGGTGACCCAGTACTTC; cdr3_aa: CASSLAGVTQYF
d_call: .; clone_size: .; j_call: TRBJ1-2; v_call: TRBV11-2; cdr3_nt: TGTGCCAGCAGCTTGACCCCCACGGGGGGTTCTGGCTACACCTTC; cdr3_aa: CASSLTPTGGSGYTF
d_call: .; clone_size: .; j_call: TRBJ1-1; v_call: TRBV21-1; cdr3_nt: TGTGCCAGCGGGTCGGGGGGCGCTAACACTGAAGCTTTCTTT; cdr3_aa: CASGSGGANTEAFF
d_call: .; clone_size: .; j_call: TRBJ1-4; v_call: TRBV4-3; cdr3_nt: TGCGCCAGCAGCCAAGATTCGAACAGGGAAATGGAAAAACTGTTTTTT; cdr3_aa: CASSQDSNREMEKLFF
d_call: .; clone_size: .; j_call: TRBJ2-3; v_call: TRBV7-8; cdr3_nt: TGTGCCAGCAGCCCTCACGACAGGAGACTTGAAGATACGCAGTATTTT; cdr3_aa: CASSPHDRRLEDTQYF
d_call: TRBD1; clone_size: .; j_call: TRBJ2-6; v_call: TRBV11-2; cdr3_nt: TGTGCCAGCAGACCCACAGGGGCGGGGGCCAACGTCCTGACTTTC; cdr3_aa: CASRPTGAGANVLTF
d_call: .; clone_size: .; j_call: TRBJ1-3; v_call: TRBV5-1; cdr3_nt: TGCGCCAGCAGCTTGGGGCCTGGCTCTGGAAACACCATATATTTT; cdr3_aa: CASSLGPGSGNTIYF
d_call: .; clone_size: .; j_call: TRBJ1-3; v_call: TRBV5-1; cdr3_nt: TGCGCCAGCAGCTTGGTCCCCTTCTCTGGAAACACCATATATTTT; cdr3_aa: CASSLVPFSGNTIYF
d_call: TRBD1; clone_size: .; j_call: TRBJ1-6; v_call: TRBV6-1; cdr3_nt: TGTGCCAGCAGTGCCTACGGGGGACAGGGGAACAATTCACCCCTCCACTTT; cdr3_aa: CASSAYGGQGNNSPLHF
d_call: .; clone_size: .; j_call: TRBJ1-2; v_call: TRBV7-2; cdr3_nt: TGTGCCAGCAGCTTAGACCCAGCTAACTATGGCTACACCTTC; cdr3_aa: CASSLDPANYGYTF
d_call: .; clone_size: .; j_call: TRBJ1-4; v_call: TRBV6-6; cdr3_nt: TGTGCCAGCAGTGATCACAATAATGAAAAACTGTTTTTT; cdr3_aa: CASSDHNNEKLFF
d_call: .; clone_size: .; j_call: TRBJ2-2; v_call: TRBV5-1; cdr3_nt: TGCGCCAGCAGCTTGGCGGGGGGCGCGACCGGGGAGCTGTTTTTT; cdr3_aa: CASSLAGGATGELFF
d_call: .; clone_size: .; j_call: TRBJ2-6; v_call: TRBV24-1; cdr3_nt: TGTGCCACCAGAGGGGTCGCTGGGGCCAACGTCCTGACTTTC; cdr3_aa: CATRGVAGANVLTF
d_call: TRBD1; clone_size: .; j_call: TRBJ1-4; v_call: TRBV20-1; cdr3_nt: TGCAGTGCTAGTCAGACAGGGGTTAATGAAAAACTGTTTTTT; cdr3_aa: CSASQTGVNEKLFF
d_call: .; clone_size: .; j_call: TRBJ1-1; v_call: TRBV19; cdr3_nt: TGTGCCAGTAGTATGCCGGGTTATGAAGCTTTCTTT; cdr3_aa: CASSMPGYEAFF
d_call: .; clone_size: few; j_call: TRBJ1-5; v_call: TRBV3-1/TRBV3-2; cdr3_nt: TGTGCCAGCAGCCAAGATTCAGGGGATCAGCCCCAGCATTTT; cdr3_aa: CASSQDSGDQPQHF
d_call: .; clone_size: once; j_call: TRBJ1-5; v_call: TRBV7-2; cdr3_nt: TGTGCCAGCAGCTTAGAAGTGGGCCAGCCCCAGCATTTT; cdr3_aa: CASSLEVGQPQHF
d_call: .; clone_size: .; j_call: TRBJ1-1; v_call: TRBV18; cdr3_nt: TGTGCCAGCTCCCGGAACCAGGGGCTAGAGGACACTGAAGCTTTCTTT; cdr3_aa: CASSRNQGLEDTEAFF
d_call: .; clone_size: .; j_call: TRBJ2-5; v_call: TRBV9; cdr3_nt: TGTGCCAGCAGCGTAGGGGGACGGGGGTTCCAAGAGACCCAGTACTTC; cdr3_aa: CASSVGGRGFQETQYF
d_call: TRBD1; clone_size: .; j_call: TRBJ2-7; v_call: TRBV7-8; cdr3_nt: TGTGCCAGCAGCCTTGAACCGGGACAGGGACCCTACGAGCAGTACTTC; cdr3_aa: CASSLEPGQGPYEQYF
d_call: .; clone_size: .; j_call: TRBJ1-2; v_call: TRBV28; cdr3_nt: TGTGCCAGCAGTCTACAGGGCCCTAGGTATGGCTACACCTTC; cdr3_aa: CASSLQGPRYGYTF
d_call: TRBD2; clone_size: .; j_call: TRBJ2-7; v_call: TRBV10-3; cdr3_nt: TGTGCCATCAGGATGACTAGCGGCTACGAGCAGTACTTC; cdr3_aa: CAIRMTSGYEQYF
d_call: .; clone_size: .; j_call: TRBJ1-1; v_call: TRBV3-1/TRBV3-2; cdr3_nt: TGTGCCAGCAGCCAAAACGCGGGTGTGAACACTGAAGCTTTCTTT; cdr3_aa: CASSQNAGVNTEAFF
d_call: TRBD1; clone_size: once; j_call: TRBJ1-1; v_call: TRBV19; cdr3_nt: TGTGCCAGTAGTATAGATGCAGGGGGCTCTCTACTTGAAGCTTTCTTT; cdr3_aa: CASSIDAGGSLLEAFF
d_call: .; clone_size: .; j_call: TRBJ1-1; v_call: TRBV5-1; cdr3_nt: TGCGCCAGCAGCTCACAGGGCGTGCACACTGAAGCTTTCTTT; cdr3_aa: CASSSQGVHTEAFF
d_call: .; clone_size: .; j_call: TRBJ1-1; v_call: TRBV29-1; cdr3_nt: TGCAGCGTTGGGCTGCTCTTGAACACTGAAGCTTTCTTT; cdr3_aa: CSVGLLLNTEAFF
d_call: TRBD2; clone_size: .; j_call: TRBJ2-5; v_call: TRBV5-1; cdr3_nt: TGCGCCAGCAGCTTGGGGGGACTAGCGGGGTTCGAGACCCAGTACTTC; cdr3_aa: CASSLGGLAGFETQYF
d_call: TRBD2; clone_size: .; j_call: TRBJ2-7; v_call: TRBV2; cdr3_nt: TGTGCAGGCGGGGGGGACAACGAGCAGTACTTC; cdr3_aa: CAGGGDNEQYF
d_call: TRBD2; clone_size: once; j_call: TRBJ2-5; v_call: TRBV7-3; cdr3_nt: TGTGCCAGCAGCTCTCCGGGACTAGCGGGGGGGCGGAATCCTATCCAGTACTTC; cdr3_aa: CASSSPGLAGGRNPIQYF
d_call: .; clone_size: .; j_call: TRBJ2-5; v_call: TRBV7-2; cdr3_nt: TGTGCCAGCAGCTTAAATGGACAGCTGGGTCGAGAGACCCAGTACTTC; cdr3_aa: CASSLNGQLGRETQYF
d_call: .; clone_size: .; j_call: TRBJ2-2; v_call: TRBV6-5; cdr3_nt: TGTGCCACGGGGTTTGGGAGGTTGAGCACCGGGGAGCTGTTTTTT; cdr3_aa: CATGFGRLSTGELFF
d_call: .; clone_size: .; j_call: TRBJ2-3; v_call: TRBV24-1; cdr3_nt: TGTGCCACCAGTGCGGGGGGCATCGCAGATACGCAGTATTTT; cdr3_aa: CATSAGGIADTQYF
d_call: .; clone_size: .; j_call: TRBJ2-7; v_call: TRBV11-2; cdr3_nt: TGTGCCAGCAGCTTAGGTGGTCGTGGCCGTCCGGGCGAGCAGTACTTC; cdr3_aa: CASSLGGRGRPGEQYF
d_call: .; clone_size: once; j_call: TRBJ1-6; v_call: TRBV4-2; cdr3_nt: TGTGCCAGCAGCCAAGAAGCGAGCAGCCTTTCACCCCTCCACTTT; cdr3_aa: CASSQEASSLSPLHF
d_call: .; clone_size: .; j_call: TRBJ2-2; v_call: TRBV12-3/TRBV12-4; cdr3_nt: TGTGCCAGCAGTTTGGGGCACACCGGGGAGCTGTTTTTT; cdr3_aa: CASSLGHTGELFF
d_call: .; clone_size: .; j_call: TRBJ1-2; v_call: TRBV5-4; cdr3_nt: TGTGCCAGCAGCTCGAAAGACACCAGCTATGGCTACACCTTC; cdr3_aa: CASSSKDTSYGYTF
d_call: TRBD1; clone_size: .; j_call: TRBJ2-2; v_call: TRBV19; cdr3_nt: TGTGCCACCCACAGGGGATTGAATGCCGGGGAGCTGTTTTTT; cdr3_aa: CATHRGLNAGELFF
d_call: .; clone_size: .; j_call: TRBJ2-3; v_call: TRBV29-1; cdr3_nt: TGCAGCGTTGAGGGTTCTACAGACCTCAGCACAGATACGCAGTATTTT; cdr3_aa: CSVEGSTDLSTDTQYF
d_call: .; clone_size: .; j_call: TRBJ2-7; v_call: TRBV11-2; cdr3_nt: TGTGCCAGCAGCTCGGATATGGGCAGATCCTACGAGCAGTACTTC; cdr3_aa: CASSSDMGRSYEQYF
d_call: TRBD1; clone_size: .; j_call: TRBJ2-2; v_call: TRBV7-9; cdr3_nt: TGTGCCAGCAGCACCGGACAGGGGCGTACCGGGGAGCTGTTTTTT; cdr3_aa: CASSTGQGRTGELFF
d_call: .; clone_size: .; j_call: TRBJ1-2; v_call: TRBV19; cdr3_nt: TGTGCCAGCTTCGAGGGGGGGTATCAACGGGGCTACACCTTC; cdr3_aa: CASFEGGYQRGYTF
d_call: TRBD2; clone_size: .; j_call: TRBJ2-3; v_call: TRBV28; cdr3_nt: TGTGCCAGCAGGGGGACTAGCGGGGGCACAGATACGCAGTATTTT; cdr3_aa: CASRGTSGGTDTQYF
d_call: .; clone_size: few; j_call: TRBJ1-1; v_call: TRBV3-1/TRBV3-2; cdr3_nt: TGTGCCAGCAGCCAAGGGCCCTTACCCACTGAAGCTTTCTTT; cdr3_aa: CASSQGPLPTEAFF
d_call: .; clone_size: once; j_call: TRBJ1-1; v_call: TRBV11-3; cdr3_nt: TGTGCCAGCAGCCCAGAGGGCCGACAGGTTCTAGGAACTGAAGCTTTCTTT; cdr3_aa: CASSPEGRQVLGTEAFF
d_call: .; clone_size: once; j_call: TRBJ2-1; v_call: TRBV3-1/TRBV3-2; cdr3_nt: TGTGCCAGCAGCCAAGCCGGGACAAGGAGTAATGAGCAGTTCTTC; cdr3_aa: CASSQAGTRSNEQFF
d_call: TRBD2; clone_size: .; j_call: TRBJ2-1; v_call: TRBV7-2; cdr3_nt: TGTGCCAGCAGCTTAGATGGTCGTGGGGGGGGGAATGAGCAGTTCTTC; cdr3_aa: CASSLDGRGGGNEQFF
d_call: TRBD1; clone_size: .; j_call: TRBJ1-2; v_call: TRBV2; cdr3_nt: TGTGCCAGCAGGGGGGGACAGGGGAACTATGGCTACACCTTC; cdr3_aa: CASRGGQGNYGYTF
d_call: .; clone_size: .; j_call: TRBJ2-6; v_call: TRBV6-5; cdr3_nt: TGTGCCAGCAGGCCAGGGTCTGGGGCCAACGTCCTGACTTTC; cdr3_aa: CASRPGSGANVLTF
d_call: .; clone_size: .; j_call: TRBJ2-2; v_call: TRBV27; cdr3_nt: TGTGCCAGCAGTTTTAATCCTGGGGCGGACACCGGGGAGCTGTTTTTT; cdr3_aa: CASSFNPGADTGELFF
d_call: .; clone_size: once; j_call: TRBJ2-1; v_call: TRBV21-1; cdr3_nt: TGTGCCAGCAGCCGAACCAAAAGATCAGCAGGGTATGAGCAGTTCTTC; cdr3_aa: CASSRTKRSAGYEQFF
d_call: TRBD1; clone_size: .; j_call: TRBJ1-1; v_call: TRBV7-2; cdr3_nt: TGTGCCAGCAGCTTAGCGCAACAGGGGGAGGCTTTCTTT; cdr3_aa: CASSLAQQGEAFF
d_call: .; clone_size: .; j_call: TRBJ2-2; v_call: TRBV28; cdr3_nt: TGTGCCAGCACCAGCAGTGCGGCCCACACCGGGGAGCTGTTTTTT; cdr3_aa: CASTSSAAHTGELFF
d_call: TRBD1; clone_size: few; j_call: TRBJ1-2; v_call: TRBV30; cdr3_nt: TGTGCCTGGAGTCCCCCTCCTCAGGGGGCTGGTAACTATGGCTACACCTTC; cdr3_aa: CAWSPPPQGAGNYGYTF
d_call: TRBD1; clone_size: .; j_call: TRBJ1-4; v_call: TRBV4-1; cdr3_nt: TGCGCCAGCAGCCAAGATTGGGACAGCCCGTCAGGGAATGAAAAACTGTTTTTT; cdr3_aa: CASSQDWDSPSGNEKLFF
d_call: .; clone_size: few; j_call: TRBJ1-5; v_call: TRBV15; cdr3_nt: TGTGCCACCAGCAGAGATCGAGATCCCAATCAGCCCCAGCATTTT; cdr3_aa: CATSRDRDPNQPQHF